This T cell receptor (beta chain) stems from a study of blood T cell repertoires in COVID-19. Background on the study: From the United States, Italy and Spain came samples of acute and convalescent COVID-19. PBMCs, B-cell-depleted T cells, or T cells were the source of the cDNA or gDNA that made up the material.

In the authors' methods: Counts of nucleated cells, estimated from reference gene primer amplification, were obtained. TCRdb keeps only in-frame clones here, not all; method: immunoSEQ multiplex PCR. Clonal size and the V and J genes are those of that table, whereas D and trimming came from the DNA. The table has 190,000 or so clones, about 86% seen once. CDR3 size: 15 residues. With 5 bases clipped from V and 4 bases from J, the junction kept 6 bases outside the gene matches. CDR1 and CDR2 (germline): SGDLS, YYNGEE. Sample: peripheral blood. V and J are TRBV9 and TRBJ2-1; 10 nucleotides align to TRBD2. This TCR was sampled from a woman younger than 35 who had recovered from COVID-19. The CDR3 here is CASSELAGGYNEQFF. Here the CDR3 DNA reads TGTGCCAGCAGTGAATTAGCGGGAGGATACAATGAGCAGTTCTTC.